Below are 10 T cell receptor beta chains sequenced from a single sample in a study of T-cell reconstitution after alpha-beta-depleted transplantation in children. Preparation of the TCRbeta library was carried out with unique molecular identifiers. TCRdb re-derived calls from the PCR reads in MiXCR, one entry per CDR3 protein. Of roughly 570,000 distinct CDR3 sequences in the sample, roughly a quarter were seen once. The specimen was PBMCs, collected before TCRalphabeta/CD19-depleted stem cell transplant. The origin of the receptors is a boy under three years old with Wiskott-Aldrich syndrome, due to receive a stem cell transplant.

The CDR3 DNA sequence: TGCGCCAGCAGCTTGGACGCTACAGGGCGTAGTGAGCAGTTCTTC. Protein product: CASSLDATGRSEQFF. This sequence joins TRBV5-1 and TRBJ2-1; D is possibly TRBD1 (6 bases). CDR3 length: 15 residues. Germline CDR1 and CDR2: SGHRS and YFSETQ. V lost 0 bases, J lost 9 bases, and 16 bases lay in between.

The gene calls are TRBV6-2 or TRBV6-3 and TRBJ2-7; D remains unclear. V gave up 6 bases and J gave up 4 bases, with 13 bases separating them. The length of the CDR3 is 13 residues. Per germline, CDR1 MNHEY and CDR2 SVGEGT. CDR3 in DNA: TGTGCCAGCAGCCTTCTCACCGATTACGAGCAGTACTTC. It yields the protein CASSLLTDYEQYF.

This clonotype was observed a handful of times. The chain combines TRBV7-7 with TRBJ2-2; 8 bases agree with TRBD2. V shed 5 bases and J 3 bases; nucleotides not matched to a gene: 5. The CDR3 is 15 residues long. Germline V CDR1 and CDR2: SSHAT, FNYEAQ (reference sequence). CDR3 DNA sequence: TGTGCCAGCAGCCCCGGGAGGGCAGACACCGGGGAGCTGTTTTTT. Translation gives CASSPGRADTGELFF.

The gene calls are TRBV18 and TRBJ1-6, with 8 bases matching TRBD1. CDR1 and CDR2 (germline): KGHSH, LQKENI. The CDR3 totals 15 residues. J lost 6 bases, V lost 2 bases, and 3 bases had no gene match. In DNA form, the CDR3 reads TGTGCCAGCTCACCATCGACAGGGGCTAATTCACCCCTCCACTTT. Translating gives CASSPSTGANSPLHF.

The V gene is TRBV4-1, the J gene TRBJ1-2, with D hard to call. The V and J ends lost 1 base and 4 bases respectively, with 10 bases between them. The V gene's germline CDR1 is MGHRA and CDR2 YSYEKL. This CDR3 is built from 14 residues. The DNA for the CDR3 is TGCGCCAGCAGCCAAGTCCAGATTTTCTATGGCTACACCTTC. Translation: CASSQVQIFYGYTF.

The chain joins TRBV29-1 to TRBJ1-1, with 10 positions matching TRBD1. V lost 7 bases and J lost 10; bases outside the gene matches: 9. This CDR3 contains 12 residues. Germline V CDR1 and CDR2: SQVTM, ANQGSEA. CDR3 protein: CSGDSGTGVAFF. The CDR3, as DNA: TGCAGCGGTGATTCCGGGACAGGGGTAGCTTTCTTT.

This clonotype appeared a few times. The V and J genes are TRBV12-3 or TRBV12-4 and TRBJ2-3; 8 bases agree with TRBD2. V was clipped by 2 bases and J by 2 bases; unmatched bases: 15. This CDR3 is built from 19 residues. The CDR3 DNA reads as TGTGCCAGCAGTTTACAAATAGCGGGGATTAGCGCGCACACAGATACGCAGTATTTT. Its translation is CASSLQIAGISAHTDTQYF.

This clonotype was found a few times. This rearrangement joins TRBV5-1 to TRBJ2-1; 8 bases line up with TRBD2. CDR3 size: 14 residues. The V and J ends lost 1 base and 7 bases, in that order; junction bases with no gene match: 4. The germline gives CDR1 SGHRS, CDR2 YFSETQ. In DNA form, the CDR3 reads TGCGCCAGCAGCTTGTCGGGAGGGCGGAATGAGCAGTTCTTC. Translation gives CASSLSGGRNEQFF.

This chain uses TRBV4-2 with TRBJ2-1; 8 nucleotides match TRBD2. Trimming took 4 bases from V and 1 from J; bases not matched to a gene: 12. The CDR3 sequence is 18 residues long. Looked up from germline, CDR1 is LGHNA and CDR2 is YNFKEQ. The CDR3 is CASSLGTRGSSSYNEQFF. DNA for the CDR3: TGTGCCAGCAGCCTCGGGACTAGAGGGTCTTCGTCCTACAATGAGCAGTTCTTC.

The CDR3 region is CASSLSGTGPETQYF. The CDR3 nucleotides are TGTGCCAGCAGTTTATCTGGGACAGGGCCCGAGACCCAGTACTTC. V is TRBV28 and J is TRBJ2-5, with 9 bases lining up with TRBD1. Germline values: CDR1 MDHEN, CDR2 SYDVKM. V lost 1 base, J lost 5 bases, and 5 bases stayed unmatched. The length of the CDR3 is 15 residues. Full variable domain (missing parts from reference TRBV28 and TRBJ2-5): DVKVTQSSRYLVKRTGEKVFLECVQDMDHENMFWYRQDPGLGLRLIYFSYDVKMKEKGDIPEGYSVSREKKERFSLILESASTNQTSMYLCASSLSGTGPETQYFGPGTRLLVL.